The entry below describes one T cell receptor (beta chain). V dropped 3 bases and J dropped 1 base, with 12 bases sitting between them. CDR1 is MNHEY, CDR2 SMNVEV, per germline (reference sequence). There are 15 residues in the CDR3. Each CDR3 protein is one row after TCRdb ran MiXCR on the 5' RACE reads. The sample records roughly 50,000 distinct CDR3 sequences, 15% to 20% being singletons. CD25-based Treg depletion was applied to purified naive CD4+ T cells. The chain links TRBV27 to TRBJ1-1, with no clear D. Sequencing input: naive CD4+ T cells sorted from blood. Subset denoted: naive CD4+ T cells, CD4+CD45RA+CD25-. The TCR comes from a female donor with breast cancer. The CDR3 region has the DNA TGTGCCAGCAGTTTTTTCGGTGGTAGGAACACTGAAGCTTTCTTT. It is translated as CASSFFGGRNTEAFF.